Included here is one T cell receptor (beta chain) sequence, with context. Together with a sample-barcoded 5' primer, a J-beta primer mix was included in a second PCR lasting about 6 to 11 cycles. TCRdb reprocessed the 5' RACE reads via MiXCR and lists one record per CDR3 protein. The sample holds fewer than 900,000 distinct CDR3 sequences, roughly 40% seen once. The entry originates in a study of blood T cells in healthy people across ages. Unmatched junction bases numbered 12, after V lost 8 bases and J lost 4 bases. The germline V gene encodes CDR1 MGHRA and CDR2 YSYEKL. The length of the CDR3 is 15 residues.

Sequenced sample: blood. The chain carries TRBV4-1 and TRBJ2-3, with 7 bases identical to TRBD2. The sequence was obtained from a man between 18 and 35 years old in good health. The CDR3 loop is CASGIRDYLPDTQYF. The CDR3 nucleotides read TGCGCCAGCGGCATCCGGGACTATCTGCCAGATACGCAGTATTTT.